This T cell receptor beta chain is drawn from a study of T-cell reconstitution after alpha-beta-depleted transplantation in children. Comment on this clonotype: Its cognate antigen is unknown.

Study-wide results and limits: There were some patients whose high TCRbeta diversity at day 60 came from surviving recipient T cells and thymic progenitors.

TCRbeta library construction was performed incorporating unique molecular identifiers. TCRdb independently ran MiXCR on the PCR reads; one entry per CDR3 protein. The sample holds about 210,000 distinct CDR3 sequences, more than 15% seen once. Looked up from germline, CDR1 is LNHDA and CDR2 is SQIVND (reference sequence). The length of the CDR3 is 14 residues. Trimming shortened V by 3 bases and J by 8 bases, and 14 bases separated the two germline ends. This TCR came from a male patient between 2 and 10 years old who had a stem cell transplant for acute lymphoblastic leukemia, so the T cells may come from the graft donor. The source was PBMCs, mostly from graft donor cells, collected 360 days after TCRalphabeta/CD19-depleted stem cell transplant. This sequence joins TRBV19 and TRBJ2-1, with D perhaps TRBD2 (7 bases). CDR3 DNA sequence: TGTGCCAGTAGTATTGGAGGGGGGGCCGATGAGCAGTTCTTC. It encodes CASSIGGGADEQFF.